A selection of T cell receptor beta chains follows, all from one sample in a study of cytomegalovirus exposure and HLA in healthy donors. The data were produced by immunoSEQ multiplex PCR, yet TCRdb's version contains in-frame clones alone and is incomplete. The sample holds around 150,000 clones, 80% to 90% seen once. The specimen was PBMCs. These receptors originate from a man in his late teens or twenties in good health and CMV-seropositive. The CDR3 runs from the conserved cysteine through the conserved F or W. Fields, in order: clone size, V gene, J gene, D gene, CDR3 DNA, CDR3 protein. D genes are given only for firm matches. Only part of the rows carry a size: once, few, many, or a class if the clone is expanded.

>.|TRBV7-8|TRBJ2-3|TRBD2
TGTGCCAGCAGCTTAGGACTAGCTGATACGCAGTATTTT
CASSLGLADTQYF
>.|TRBV5-6|TRBJ2-1|.
TGTGCCAGCAGCTCCCTAAACCTCTACAATGAGCAGTTCTTC
CASSSLNLYNEQFF
>.|TRBV10-3|TRBJ2-7|.
TGTGCCATCAGTGAAAGGCAGGGCCACGAGCAGTACTTC
CAISERQGHEQYF
>.|TRBV30|TRBJ1-2|TRBD1
TGTGCCTGGGGACAGGGGAATGGCTACACCTTC
CAWGQGNGYTF
>.|TRBV5-1|TRBJ1-2|TRBD1
TGCGCCAGCAGCGCAGGGGGGATCCGGGATGGCTACACCTTC
CASSAGGIRDGYTF
>.|TRBV4-3|TRBJ2-1|TRBD2
TGCGCCAGCAGCCAAGATGGGCGGGGGGCGGGAAATGAGCAGTTCTTC
CASSQDGRGAGNEQFF
>.|TRBV15|TRBJ1-2|.
TGTGCCACCAGCAGAGGTTCTACAGGAAATAACTATGGCTACACCTTC
CATSRGSTGNNYGYTF
>.|TRBV19|TRBJ1-5|.
TGTGCCAGTAGTATTGGCAGGGATGCAGGGCAGCCCCAGCATTTT
CASSIGRDAGQPQHF
>.|TRBV11-3|TRBJ2-7|TRBD1
TGTGCCAGCAGCCGGTCAGGACAGGGGGATCCCGAGCAGTACTTC
CASSRSGQGDPEQYF
>.|TRBV5-5|TRBJ2-1|.
TGTGCCAGCAGCTTGTCAGGGGGGAATGAGCAGTTCTTC
CASSLSGGNEQFF
>.|TRBV25-1|TRBJ1-4|TRBD1
TGTGCCAGCAGTGGGGGGACAGTTAATGAAAAACTGTTTTTT
CASSGGTVNEKLFF
>.|TRBV7-6|TRBJ1-6|.
TGTGCCAGCAGCTTAGATGGGGCATCTGACCCTTCACCCCTCCACTTT
CASSLDGASDPSPLHF
>.|TRBV7-8|TRBJ1-2|.
TGTGCCAGCAGCCCTAGGGCCTCTGGGAGAGGCCTCTATGGCTACACCTTC
CASSPRASGRGLYGYTF
>.|TRBV30|TRBJ2-3|TRBD1
TGTGCCTGGAGTGGGACAGGGGTTCAGTATTTT
CAWSGTGVQYF
>.|TRBV5-4|TRBJ2-7|TRBD1
TGTGCCAGCGCCCGGGACAGGGAGGACGAGCAGTACTTC
CASARDREDEQYF
>.|TRBV5-5|TRBJ1-2|.
TGTGCCAGCAGCTTGGGAAAGGGGCTGGATGGCTACACCTTC
CASSLGKGLDGYTF
>.|TRBV18|TRBJ2-2|.
TGTGCCAGCTCACCACCGATGGGGGGAAACACCGGGGAGCTGTTTTTT
CASSPPMGGNTGELFF
>.|TRBV21-1|TRBJ2-7|.
TGTGCCAGCAGCAAAGCCCCCAGGGATACAAACTACGAGCAGTACTTC
CASSKAPRDTNYEQYF
>.|TRBV5-1|TRBJ2-1|.
TGCGCCAGCAGCTTGGCCTCGACAGACAATGAGCAGTTCTTC
CASSLASTDNEQFF
>few|TRBV5-1|TRBJ2-2|.
TGCGCCAGCAGCTTGGCCACAGAGGGCGGGGAGCTGTTTTTT
CASSLATEGGELFF
>once|TRBV18|TRBJ1-1|.
TGTGCCAGCTCACCACAGGGGATTGAAGCTTTCTTT
CASSPQGIEAFF
>.|TRBV15|TRBJ2-7|.
TGTGCCACCAGCAGATCGGGACTGAGCTACGAGCAGTACTTC
CATSRSGLSYEQYF
>.|TRBV19|TRBJ1-5|TRBD1
TGTGCCAGTAGTATATTGGACAGGGGGCGCGTCAATCAGCCCCAGCATTTT
CASSILDRGRVNQPQHF
>.|TRBV18|TRBJ2-7|.
TGTGCCAGCTCAGATTTTCTCGCCGGGACCTACGAGCAGTACTTC
CASSDFLAGTYEQYF
>.|TRBV5-1|TRBJ2-7|.
TGCGCCAGCAGCTTCCTGCCTGCAGGGGCCTACGAGCAGTACTTC
CASSFLPAGAYEQYF
>.|TRBV7-8|TRBJ2-4|.
TGTGCCAGCAGCTTAGTGGAGGGTAGCATTCAGTACTTC
CASSLVEGSIQYF
>.|TRBV6-4|TRBJ2-3|.
TGTGCCAGCAGTGCAGTACCTAGCACAGATACGCAGTATTTT
CASSAVPSTDTQYF
>.|TRBV25-1|TRBJ1-1|TRBD1
TGTGCCAGCACTCGGACAGGGGGCACTGAAGCTTTCTTT
CASTRTGGTEAFF
>.|TRBV18|TRBJ1-5|TRBD1
TGTGCCAGCTCAACCTTAACCCGGACAGGTCCCAATCAGCCCCAGCATTTT
CASSTLTRTGPNQPQHF
>.|TRBV7-2|TRBJ1-2|.
TGTGCCAGCAGCTTAGCTGTCAGGGACTATGGCTACACCTTC
CASSLAVRDYGYTF
>.|TRBV27|TRBJ2-7|.
TGTGCCAGCAGTCGACGTCAGGGAGAGCAGTACTTC
CASSRRQGEQYF
>.|TRBV4-3|TRBJ1-1|.
TGCGCCAGCAGCCAAGAATGGGAGGCTGAAGCTTTCTTT
CASSQEWEAEAFF
>.|TRBV6-1|TRBJ2-7|.
TGTGCCAGCGGCGGGGCCGGGACCTACGAGCAGTACTTC
CASGGAGTYEQYF
>.|TRBV9|TRBJ2-2|.
TGTGCCAGCAGCGCCCGGGGGGCAAACACCGGGGAGCTGTTTTTT
CASSARGANTGELFF
>.|TRBV29-1|TRBJ1-5|TRBD1
TGCAGCGCCACGACAGGGGGACAGGGGTTAGTGGCTCAGCCCCAGCATTTT
CSATTGGQGLVAQPQHF
>.|TRBV6-5|TRBJ1-3|.
TGTGCCAGCAGTTACTCGAACGGTCTTGGAAACACCATATATTTT
CASSYSNGLGNTIYF
>.|TRBV27|TRBJ1-2|TRBD1
TGTGCCAGCAGGGGGACAGGGCCAACTGGGGGCTACACCTTC
CASRGTGPTGGYTF
>.|TRBV11-2|TRBJ2-3|.
TGTGCCAGCAGCACCTCGTCGGCAGATACGCAGTATTTT
CASSTSSADTQYF
>.|TRBV5-5|TRBJ2-1|TRBD1
TGTGCCAGCACCTTTACCGGGACAGGGGCATACAATGAGCAGTTCTTC
CASTFTGTGAYNEQFF
>once|TRBV27|TRBJ2-3|.
TGTGCCAGCAGCAAATTTACAGGGGAGGGCACAGATACGCAGTATTTT
CASSKFTGEGTDTQYF
>.|TRBV9|TRBJ2-1|TRBD2
TGTGCCAGCAGCGGTGGGACTAGCGGGGGTAATGAGCAGTTCTTC
CASSGGTSGGNEQFF
>.|TRBV27|TRBJ1-1|TRBD1
TGTGCCAGCAGTTTATCGGCAGGGGGGCCCACTGAAGCTTTCTTT
CASSLSAGGPTEAFF
>.|TRBV7-2|TRBJ1-1|TRBD1
TGTGCCAGCAGCTTACCCTCGGGACAGGGCGATATGCGAGCTTTCTTT
CASSLPSGQGDMRAFF
>once|TRBV2|TRBJ2-5|.
TGTGCCAGCAGTCTCCGGGAGACCCAGTACTTC
CASSLRETQYF
>.|TRBV28|TRBJ2-7|TRBD2
TGTGCCAGCAGTTTATTGGGACTAGCCTACGAGCAGTACTTC
CASSLLGLAYEQYF
>.|TRBV10-1|TRBJ2-7|.
TGCGCCAGCAGTGACCGTTGGGCCCCCGGTTACGAGCAGTACTTC
CASSDRWAPGYEQYF
>.|TRBV19|TRBJ1-5|.
TGTGCCAGTAGTATAACAGTGACCAATCAGCCCCAGCATTTT
CASSITVTNQPQHF
>.|TRBV19|TRBJ1-1|.
TGTGCCAGTAGAAAAATCCAGGGATCAAAAGGGGAAGCTTTCTTT
CASRKIQGSKGEAFF
>.|TRBV5-5|TRBJ2-2|.
TGTGCCAGCAGCCTACGAGGTACGGTGCCCACCGGGGAGCTGTTTTTT
CASSLRGTVPTGELFF
>.|TRBV2|TRBJ2-3|TRBD1
TGTGCCAGCAGGGAGAAACAGGGGGCCTGGACAGATACGCAGTATTTT
CASREKQGAWTDTQYF
>.|TRBV29-1|TRBJ2-7|.
TGCAGCGTTGACCTAGCGCACAACGAGCAGTACTTC
CSVDLAHNEQYF
>few|TRBV2|TRBJ2-7|TRBD1
TGTGCCAGCAGTGCGGGACAGGGGTGGTACGAGCAGTACTTC
CASSAGQGWYEQYF
>.|TRBV5-1|TRBJ2-7|TRBD1
TGCGCCAGCAGTTCCGGGACAGCCTACGAGCAGTACTTC
CASSSGTAYEQYF
>.|TRBV19|TRBJ1-4|.
TGTGCCAGTAGTCTCTCGAGAAGGGAGGGGGCAACTAATGAAAAACTGTTTTTT
CASSLSRREGATNEKLFF